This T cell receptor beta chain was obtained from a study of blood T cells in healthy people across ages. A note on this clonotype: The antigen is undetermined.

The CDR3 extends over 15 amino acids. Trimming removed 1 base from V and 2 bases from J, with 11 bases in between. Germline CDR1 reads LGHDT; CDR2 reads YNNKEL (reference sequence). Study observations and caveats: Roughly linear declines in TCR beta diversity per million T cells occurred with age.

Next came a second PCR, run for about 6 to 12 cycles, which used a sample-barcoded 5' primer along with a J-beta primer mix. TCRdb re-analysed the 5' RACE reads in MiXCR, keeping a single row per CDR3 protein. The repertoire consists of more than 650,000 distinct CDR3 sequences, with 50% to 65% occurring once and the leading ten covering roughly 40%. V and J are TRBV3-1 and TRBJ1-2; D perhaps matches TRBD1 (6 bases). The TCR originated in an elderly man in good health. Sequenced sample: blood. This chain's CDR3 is CASSQGGASNYGYTF. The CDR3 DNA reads TGTGCCAGCAGCCAAGGGGGGGCTTCCAACTATGGCTACACCTTC.